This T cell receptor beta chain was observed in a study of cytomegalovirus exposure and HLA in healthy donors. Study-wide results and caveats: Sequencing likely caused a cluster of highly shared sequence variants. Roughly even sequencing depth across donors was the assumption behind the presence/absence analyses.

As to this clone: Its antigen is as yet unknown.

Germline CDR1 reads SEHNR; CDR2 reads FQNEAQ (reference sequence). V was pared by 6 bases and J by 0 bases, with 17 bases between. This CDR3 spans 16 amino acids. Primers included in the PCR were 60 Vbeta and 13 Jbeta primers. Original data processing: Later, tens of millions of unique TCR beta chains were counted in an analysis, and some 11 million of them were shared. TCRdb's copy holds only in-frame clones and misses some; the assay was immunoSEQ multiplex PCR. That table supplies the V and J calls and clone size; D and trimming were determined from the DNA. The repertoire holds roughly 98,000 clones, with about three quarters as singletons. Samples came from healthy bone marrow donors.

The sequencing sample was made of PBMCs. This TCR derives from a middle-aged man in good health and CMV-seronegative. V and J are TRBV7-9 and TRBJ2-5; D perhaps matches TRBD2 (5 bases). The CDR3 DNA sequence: TGTGCCAGCAGTCTCACGGGGAGCCTGTACCAAGAGACCCAGTACTTC. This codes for CASSLTGSLYQETQYF.